The clone carrying this TCR beta chain has only one observation. The germline V gene encodes CDR1 SGHTA and CDR2 FQGNSA. The CDR3 runs 15 residues. V gave up 5 bases and J gave up 6 bases; unmatched junction bases: 9. Original processing methods: Scientists estimated how many nucleated cells there were by amplifying reference gene primers. The assay was immunoSEQ multiplex PCR, and TCRdb's table has in-frame clones only and misses some. Clone size and the V and J calls come from that table; the DNA yielded D and trimming. The table includes some 100,000 clones, approximately 88% detected once. The data stem from a study of blood T cell repertoires in COVID-19.

The sequenced sample consisted of peripheral blood. The gene calls are TRBV7-2 and TRBJ1-5; 8 positions match TRBD1. The source of this sequence is a woman aged 60-70 years with acute or convalescent COVID-19. Written as DNA, the CDR3 is TGTGCCAGCAGCACAGCGACAGGGGTTGTTCAGCCCCAGCATTTT. It translates to CASSTATGVVQPQHF.